This note documents a single T cell receptor (beta chain) sequence. This sample is drawn from a study of blood T cell repertoires in COVID-19. Study information: T cells, B-cell-depleted T cells, or PBMCs supplied cDNA or gDNA.

Germline V gene data show CDR1 as MNHEY and CDR2 as SVGAGI. V was shortened by 6 bases and J by 8 bases, with 11 bases between the two germline ends. The CDR3 loop spans 11 amino acids. Method: immunoSEQ multiplex PCR; TCRdb's copy keeps in-frame clones and lacks some. The table includes about 290,000 clones, about nine tenths detected once. The sequence derives from a woman aged 25 to 39 with COVID-19, enrolled during active disease. This sequence joins TRBV6-5 and TRBJ2-7; TRBD2 is a possible D gene (6 bases). Material: peripheral blood. For the CDR3, the DNA is TGTGCCAGCAGCGCTAGCGCCAAGCAGTACTTC. Its protein is CASSASAKQYF.